This T cell receptor beta chain was retrieved from a study of T cell responses to AZD1222 COVID-19 vaccine. Overall study results and limits: Elevations in Spike-specific TCR breadth and depth followed administration of two AZD1222 doses. Clonal diversity was possibly underestimated, and white British individuals and females predominated among donors. Spike was spanned by vaccine-associated CD4 TCRs, with dominance at 160-218 and 743-854. Only a handful of AZD1222 recipients, several in all, had baseline seropositivity.

Clones were read by immunoSEQ multiplex PCR, and TCRdb kept only the in-frame ones, dropping some. The table lists about 190,000 clones, 80% to 90% of them singletons. The junction had 7 bases not matched to a gene; V was cut back by 2 bases and J by 5 bases. This CDR3 has 15 residues. Germline V CDR1 and CDR2: MNHEY, SMNVEV (reference sequence). About this clone: The antigen is not known.

The specimen was peripheral blood, collected on day 0 of MenACWY control vaccination. This sequence originates from an adult in good health. The chain links TRBV27 to TRBJ2-7; 9 bases fit TRBD1. The CDR3 nucleotides read TGTGCCAGCAGTTTAGAGGGGACAGGGTTGGACGAGCAGTACTTC. It specifies CASSLEGTGLDEQYF.